Detailed here is one T cell receptor (beta chain). Per the authors' pipeline: Reference gene primer amplification gave nucleated cell count estimates. The table came from immunoSEQ multiplex PCR; TCRdb's copy has only in-frame clones and leaves some out. The V and J calls and clone size are taken from that table; D and trimming were inferred from the DNA. The sample yields approximately 270,000 clones, about 89% seen once. The sample is drawn from a study of blood T cell repertoires in COVID-19. At the level of the study: Collection of acute and convalescent COVID-19 samples took place in the United States, Italy and Spain.

Unmatched junction bases numbered 9, after V lost 4 bases and J lost 4 bases. The CDR3 consists of 15 residues. Germline V gene data show CDR1 as SGHRS and CDR2 as YFSETQ. Sequencing used peripheral blood. The chain is built from TRBV5-1 and TRBJ2-3, with TRBD1 identical over 7 bases. This TCR derives from a man aged 45-60 years with acute or convalescent COVID-19. CDR3 in amino acids: CASSPPTGSADTQYF. The CDR3 nucleotides are TGCGCCAGCAGCCCTCCGACAGGGTCCGCAGATACGCAGTATTTT.